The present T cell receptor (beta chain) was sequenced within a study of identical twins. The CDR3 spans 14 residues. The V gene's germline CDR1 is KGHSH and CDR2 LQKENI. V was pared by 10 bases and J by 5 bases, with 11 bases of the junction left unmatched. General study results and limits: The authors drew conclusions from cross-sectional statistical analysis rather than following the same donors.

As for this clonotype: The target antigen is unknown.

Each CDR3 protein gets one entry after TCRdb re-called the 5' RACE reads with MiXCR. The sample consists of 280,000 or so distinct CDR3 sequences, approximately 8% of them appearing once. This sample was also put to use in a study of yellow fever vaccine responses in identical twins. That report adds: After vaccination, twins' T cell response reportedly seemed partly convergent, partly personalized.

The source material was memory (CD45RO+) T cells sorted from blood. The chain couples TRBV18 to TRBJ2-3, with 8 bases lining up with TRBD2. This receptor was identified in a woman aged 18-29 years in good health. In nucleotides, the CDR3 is TGTGCCACGAGGACGGGAGGGCGAGGAGATACGCAGTATTTT. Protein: CATRTGGRGDTQYF.